This passage covers 20 T cell receptor beta chains from one sample sequenced in a study of T cell responses to AZD1222 COVID-19 vaccine. TCRdb's table, derived via immunoSEQ multiplex PCR, lists solely in-frame clones and lacks some. The table lists about 76,000 clones, 60% to 85% of them singletons. Source: peripheral blood, taken 28 days after the second dose of the MenACWY control vaccine. These receptors came from an adult who received the MenACWY meningococcal vaccine as a control.

V gene TRBV6-7 combines with J gene TRBJ1-3; D possibly corresponds to TRBD1 (5 bases). TRBV6-7 carries the ORF label, with uncertain function. Trimming took 4 bases from V and 4 from J, leaving 14 bases between them. This CDR3 is 15 amino acids long. CDR3 region: CASSSSRAGGNTIYF. The CDR3 DNA reads as TGTGCCAGCAGTTCATCCCGGGCAGGGGGAAACACCATATATTTT.

This rearrangement joins TRBV7-2 to TRBJ1-2, with D possibly matching TRBD1 (6 bases). CDR1 SGHTA and CDR2 FQGNSA come from the germline V gene. The CDR3 consists of 13 residues. V dropped 3 bases and J dropped 5 bases, with 10 bases sitting between them. CDR3 in amino acids: CASSFQGLYGYTF. For the CDR3, the DNA is TGTGCCAGCAGCTTTCAGGGGCTGTATGGCTACACCTTC.

V gene TRBV6-6 combines with J gene TRBJ1-1; weak D call: TRBD1 (6 bases). The CDR3 is 15 residues long. Germline lookup yields CDR1 MNHNY and CDR2 SVGAGI (reference sequence). The ends were cut back, 0 bases at V and 4 bases at J, with 12 bases in the middle. The CDR3 nucleotides are TGTGCCAGCAGTTACTCGGGGGGCGCGGGCACTGAAGCTTTCTTT. Translating it yields CASSYSGGAGTEAFF.

V gene TRBV5-6 combines with J gene TRBJ1-1; D is undetermined. The germline V gene encodes CDR1 SGHDT and CDR2 YYEEEE. This CDR3 has 15 amino acids. The V gene lost 0 bases and the J gene lost 1 base, with 10 bases spanning the gap. The CDR3 sequence is CASSLVRKANTEAFF. CDR3 nucleotide sequence: TGTGCCAGCAGCTTGGTAAGAAAGGCGAACACTGAAGCTTTCTTT.

The chain uses TRBV11-1 and TRBJ2-5, with TRBD1 matching over 9 bases. The germline V gene has CDR1 SGHAT and CDR2 FQDESV (reference sequence). This CDR3 region has 15 residues. The V segment lost 6 bases and the J segment 4 bases; nucleotides outside the gene matches: 9. The CDR3 region is CASSPDRGDLETQYF. The DNA of the CDR3 is TGTGCCAGCAGTCCGGACAGGGGAGATTTAGAGACCCAGTACTTC.

The chain is built from TRBV18 and TRBJ1-5; possible D gene TRBD1, 6 bases. Germline assignment: CDR1 KGHSH and CDR2 LQKENI. Trimming shortened V by 3 bases and J by 5 bases, and 11 bases separated the two germline ends. The CDR3 extends over 14 amino acids. CDR3 in DNA: TGTGCCAGCTCACCCGACAGGACCGATCAGCCCCAGCATTTT. It encodes CASSPDRTDQPQHF.

This chain links TRBV4-1 with TRBJ2-3; D remains ambiguous. CDR1 is MGHRA and CDR2 is YSYEKL in the germline V gene. The CDR3 runs to 14 residues. With 2 bases removed from V and 3 bases from J, the gap between germline ends came to 9 bases. The CDR3, as DNA: TGCGCCAGCAGCCAATCCCTCAGTACAGATACGCAGTATTTT. Protein sequence: CASSQSLSTDTQYF.

The chain links TRBV18 to TRBJ1-2; 8 bases align to TRBD1. CDR1 and CDR2 from the germline V gene are KGHSH and LQKENI. The CDR3 length is 13 residues. Unmatched junction bases numbered 5, after V lost 3 bases and J lost 8 bases. The CDR3 nucleotides are TGTGCCAGCTCACCCCTGACAGGGGAAGGCTACACCTTC. This encodes CASSPLTGEGYTF.

The chain is built from TRBV5-5 and TRBJ1-5; 9 bases agree with TRBD1. Trimming cost V 4 bases and J 2 bases; bases outside gene matches: 4. CDR1 SGHKS and CDR2 YYEKEE come from the germline V gene (reference sequence). The length of the CDR3 is 15 residues. CDR3 coding DNA: TGTGCCAGCAGCGCGGGACAGGGCGGCAATCAGCCCCAGCATTTT. It codes for CASSAGQGGNQPQHF.

The chain uses TRBV29-1 and TRBJ2-2; TRBD1 or TRBD2 may be the D gene (5 bases each). The CDR3 runs 13 residues. V lost 3 bases to trimming and J lost 4 bases, with 9 bases between them. Germline CDR1 SQVTM, CDR2 ANQGSEA. In DNA, the CDR3 is TGCAGCGTTGACAGGGACGGCACCGGGGAGCTGTTTTTT. It yields the protein CSVDRDGTGELFF.

The chain links TRBV7-2 to TRBJ1-6; D call uncertain. CDR1 is SGHTA, CDR2 FQGNSA, per germline. This CDR3 is built from 16 residues. V was shortened by 2 bases and J by 1 base, with 9 bases between the two germline ends. This chain's CDR3 is CASSLTPKSYNSPLHF. In nucleotides, the CDR3 is TGTGCCAGCAGCTTAACCCCTAAGTCCTATAATTCACCCCTCCACTTT.

This chain links TRBV9 with TRBJ2-3, with D unclear. The CDR3 is 12 amino acids. Germline V gives CDR1 SGDLS, CDR2 YYNGEE. V was clipped by 4 bases and J by 9 bases, with 12 bases between them. The CDR3 reads CASSLLEGTQYF. The CDR3 nucleotides read TGTGCCAGCAGCCTCTTAGAAGGGACGCAGTATTTT.

This chain uses TRBV18 with TRBJ1-2, with 7 bases fitting TRBD1. The junction had 10 bases not matched to a gene; V was cut back by 1 base and J by 8 bases. Germline CDR1 is KGHSH and CDR2 is LQKENI. This CDR3 region has 15 residues. CDR3 sequence reads: CASSPLSTGDGGYTF. In DNA, the CDR3 is TGTGCCAGCTCACCACTATCCACAGGGGACGGGGGCTACACCTTC.

The chain uses TRBV30 and TRBJ1-1; possibly TRBD1 for D (6 bases). The CDR3 is 13 residues long. The germline V gene has CDR1 GTSNPN and CDR2 SVGIG (reference sequence). The germline V and J ends were trimmed by 2 bases and 5 bases, with 12 bases remaining between them. The CDR3 sequence is CAWSRGRGTEAFF. The CDR3 DNA follows: TGTGCCTGGAGTCGTGGCAGGGGAACTGAAGCTTTCTTT.

This clone has a handful of counts. This chain links TRBV7-9 with TRBJ2-7, with 8 bases that match TRBD2. This CDR3 spans 13 amino acids. Germline trimming cut 7 bases from V and 2 bases from J; bases unmatched to any gene: 4. Germline loops: CDR1 SEHNR, CDR2 FQNEAQ (reference sequence). The DNA for the CDR3 is TGTGCCAGCACCCGGGGGGGGGCCTACGAGCAGTACTTC. Translated, it gives CASTRGGAYEQYF.

V gene TRBV28 combines with J gene TRBJ1-2, with TRBD1 as a possible D gene (5 bases). Germline V gene sequence: CDR1 MDHEN, CDR2 SYDVKM. Trimming took 6 bases from V and 2 from J, leaving 13 bases between them. This CDR3 has 14 residues. The chain's CDR3 is CASRGPALNYGYTF. CDR3 coding DNA: TGTGCCAGCAGGGGGCCAGCTCTCAACTATGGCTACACCTTC.

The chain recombines TRBV4-1 with TRBJ1-1; 7 bases are a match to TRBD1. The CDR3 spans 16 residues. V lost 0 bases to trimming and J lost 4 bases; unmatched junction nucleotides: 8. Per germline, CDR1 MGHRA and CDR2 YSYEKL. The CDR3 loop reads CASSQEYGRGSTEAFF. The CDR3 nucleotides read TGCGCCAGCAGCCAAGAATACGGCAGGGGGAGCACTGAAGCTTTCTTT.

This clone was observed a single time. The chain combines TRBV2 with TRBJ1-5; maybe TRBD1 (5 bases). V lost 6 bases to trimming and J lost 4 bases, with 19 bases between them. CDR1 is SNHLY and CDR2 is FYNNEI in the germline V gene. The CDR3 is made up of 16 amino acids. Here the CDR3 reads CASSPLQGALNQPQHF. The CDR3, as DNA: TGTGCCAGCAGCCCCCTCCAAGGGGCCCTGAATCAGCCCCAGCATTTT. Supplemented by reference TRBV2 and TRBJ1-5, the full variable domain reads EPEVTQTPSHQVTQMGQEVILRCVPISNHLYFYWYRQILGQKVEFLVSFYNNEISEKSEIFDDQFSVERPDGSNFTLKIRSTKLEDSAMYFCASSPLQGALNQPQHFGDGTRLSIL.

This chain connects TRBV5-6 to TRBJ2-2, with TRBD2 matching over 7 bases. V lost 0 bases, J lost 3 bases, and 8 bases stayed unmatched. The germline CDR1 and CDR2 sequences are SGHDT and YYEEEE. CDR3 size: 17 residues. CDR3: CASSLGQTAGDTGELFF. CDR3 sequence (DNA): TGTGCCAGCAGCTTGGGACAGACGGCGGGGGACACCGGGGAGCTGTTTTTT.

The chain uses TRBV27 and TRBJ1-5; D gene ambiguous. The CDR3 length is 13 residues. Germline lookup yields CDR1 MNHEY and CDR2 SMNVEV (reference sequence). V lost 6 bases, J lost 1 base, and 7 bases lay in between. The CDR3 reads CASRPDSNQPQHF. CDR3 coding DNA: TGTGCCAGCAGACCAGACAGCAATCAGCCCCAGCATTTT.